The source of this T cell receptor (beta chain) is a study of T cell changes during pregnancy in multiple sclerosis. The length of the CDR3 is 14 residues. The J segment lost 8 bases and the V segment lost 1 base, leaving 4 bases of the junction unmatched. Germline assignment: CDR1 SGHTA and CDR2 FQGNSA. Repertoires were generated with immunoSEQ multiplex PCR, while TCRdb's copy carries only in-frame clones and drops some. Of around 61,000 clones listed, just under 90% are singletons. Specimen: peripheral blood, collected in the first trimester of pregnancy. The origin of this receptor is a female donor in good health, enrolled as a control in a pregnancy study. The chain couples TRBV7-2 to TRBJ1-3, with TRBD1 matching 8 bases. CDR3 sequence: CASSLGRRGHTIYF. Here the CDR3 DNA reads TGTGCCAGCAGCTTAGGCCGCAGGGGGCACACCATATATTTT.